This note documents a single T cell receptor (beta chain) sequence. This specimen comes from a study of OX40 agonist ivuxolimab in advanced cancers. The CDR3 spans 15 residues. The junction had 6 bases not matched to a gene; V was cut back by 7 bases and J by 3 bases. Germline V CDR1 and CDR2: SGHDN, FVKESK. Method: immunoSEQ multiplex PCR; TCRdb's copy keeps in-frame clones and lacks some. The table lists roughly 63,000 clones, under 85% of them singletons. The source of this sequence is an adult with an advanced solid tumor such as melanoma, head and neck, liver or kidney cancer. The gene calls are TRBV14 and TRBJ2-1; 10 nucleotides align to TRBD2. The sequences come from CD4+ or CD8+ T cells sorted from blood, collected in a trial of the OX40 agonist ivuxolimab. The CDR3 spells CASTPLAGHYNEQFF. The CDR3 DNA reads TGTGCCAGCACCCCACTAGCGGGGCACTACAATGAGCAGTTCTTC. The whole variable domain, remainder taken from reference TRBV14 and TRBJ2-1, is EAGVTQFPSHSVIEKGQTVTLRCDPISGHDNLYWYRRVMGKEIKFLLHFVKESKQDESGMPNNRFLAERTGGTYSTLKVQPAELEDSGVYFCASTPLAGHYNEQFFGPGTRLTVL.